Presented here are 20 T cell receptor beta chains from one specimen sequenced in a study of T-cell reconstitution after alpha-beta-depleted transplantation in children. Researchers prepared the TCRbeta library using unique molecular identifiers, the study reports. TCRdb reanalysed the PCR reads using MiXCR and keeps one entry per CDR3 protein. The top ten hold under 6% of the sample, which has some 830,000 distinct CDR3 sequences, roughly 15% seen once. Sequences were derived from PBMCs, mostly from graft donor cells, sampled 360 days after TCRalphabeta/CD19-depleted stem cell transplant. These receptors originate from a male patient younger than 18 who had a stem cell transplant for acute lymphoblastic leukemia, so the T cells may come from the graft donor.

The gene calls are TRBV20-1 and TRBJ1-4; D might be TRBD1 (5 bases). The germline V and J ends were trimmed by 2 bases and 6 bases, with 19 bases remaining between them. The CDR3 length is 16 residues. Germline-derived CDR1 and CDR2 are DFQATT and SNEGSKA (reference sequence). The CDR3 DNA is TGCAGTGCTAGATCCCTTCCAGGGATAAGGGATGAAAAACTGTTTTTT. Its translation: CSARSLPGIRDEKLFF.

In its sample, this clonotype was seen many times. The chain employs TRBV4-2 and TRBJ2-2, with 9 bases that match TRBD1. The V and J ends lost 4 bases and 3 bases, in that order; junction bases with no gene match: 6. CDR3 length: 16 amino acids. Germline CDR1 LGHNA, CDR2 YNFKEQ. This CDR3 reads CASSLGQGRDTGELFF. CDR3 in DNA: TGTGCCAGCAGCCTGGGACAGGGAAGGGACACCGGGGAGCTGTTTTTT.

This clonotype was observed a few times. The chain uses TRBV7-9 and TRBJ2-7; TRBD1 agrees at 7 bases. The CDR3 totals 17 residues. V trimming: 1 base; J trimming: 1 base; junction bases outside the gene matches: 10. Germline CDR1 and CDR2: SEHNR and FQNEAQ (reference sequence). The CDR3 DNA follows: TGTGCCAGCAGCTTAGATCCGGGACAGCCGCTTTCCTACGAGCAGTACTTC. Its protein product is CASSLDPGQPLSYEQYF.

In the case of this clonotype: The junction and the germline gene differ at one end; a read error may be behind it. V is TRBV20-1 and J is TRBJ2-5; no reliable D call. The CDR3 is made up of 13 amino acids. The germline gives CDR1 DFQATT, CDR2 SNEGSKA (reference sequence). The CDR3 loop reads CSARVTVQGTQYF. The CDR3 DNA sequence: TGCAGTGCTAGGGTGACGGTGCAAGGGACCCAGTACTTC.

As for this clonotype: Being one base from a much bigger clone, this may be a read error. The rearrangement uses TRBV5-1 and TRBJ2-7; TRBD1 matches at 9 bases. Germline V gives CDR1 SGHRS, CDR2 YFSETQ. The ends lost 4 bases at V and 9 bases at J; junction bases unmatched: 11. This CDR3 region has 14 residues. This chain's CDR3 is CASSKGQGVNVQYF. CDR3 DNA: TGCGCCAGCAGCAAGGGACAGGGTGTGAATGTGCAGTACTTC. Full variable domain (missing parts from reference TRBV5-1 and TRBJ2-7): KAGVTQTPRYLIKTRGQQVTLSCSPISGHRSVSWYQQTPGQGLQFLFEYFSETQRNKGNFPGRFSGRQFSNSRSEMNVSTLELGDSALYLCASSKGQGVNVQYFGPGTRLTVT.

V usage is TRBV6-1 and J usage is TRBJ2-5; the match to TRBD2 covers 11 bases. The CDR3 consists of 15 residues. Germline CDR1 and CDR2: MNHNS and SASEGT. V lost 6 bases, J lost 1 base, and 4 bases stayed unmatched. CDR3 residues: CASRSGLAGQETQYF. The CDR3 DNA is TGTGCCAGCAGATCAGGACTAGCGGGCCAAGAGACCCAGTACTTC.

This clonotype was counted at least ten times. This chain joins TRBV12-3 or TRBV12-4 and TRBJ1-6; D possibly corresponds to TRBD1 (6 bases). The germline V and J ends were trimmed by 6 bases and 8 bases, with 17 bases remaining between them. The CDR3 contains 15 residues. CDR3 sequence reads: CASRSSQGWDSPLHF. As DNA, the CDR3 is TGTGCCAGCAGGTCATCACAGGGTTGGGATTCACCCCTCCACTTT.

In this sample, this clonotype turned up many times. The junction shows a germline mismatch at one end, possibly a read error. This chain links TRBV5-1 with TRBJ2-3; perhaps TRBD1 as D (6 bases). This CDR3 contains 12 residues. Germline values: CDR1 SGHRS, CDR2 YFSETQ. The DNA of the CDR3 is TGTGCCAGCAGTTTACAGGGTGATACGCAGTATTTT. Translation: CASSLQGDTQYF.

In this sample, this clonotype turned up a few times. The V call is TRBV6-5, the J call TRBJ2-7; D gene unclear. Germline CDR1 and CDR2: MNHEY and SVGAGI. Trimming removed 3 bases from V and 6 bases from J, with 15 bases in between. CDR3 length: 14 residues. CDR3 nucleotides: TGTGCCAGCAGTTATGACATGAGGTCTCTCGAGCAGTACTTC. Amino acids: CASSYDMRSLEQYF.

This clonotype was seen at least ten times. V is TRBV28 and J is TRBJ2-5, with TRBD1 matching over 8 bases. Losses at the gene ends were 2 bases for V and 2 bases for J; bases not matched to a gene: 4. The CDR3 has 15 amino acids. The V gene's germline CDR1 is MDHEN and CDR2 SYDVKM. The CDR3 spells CASSLGQGRQETQYF. The CDR3 DNA sequence: TGTGCCAGCAGTTTAGGACAGGGTCGACAAGAGACCCAGTACTTC.

This chain uses TRBV13 with TRBJ2-3, with TRBD2 identical over 9 bases. Germline V gene data show CDR1 as PRHDT and CDR2 as FYEKMQ (reference sequence). The CDR3 loop spans 15 amino acids. V gave up 5 bases and J gave up 1 base; unmatched junction bases: 4. The CDR3 protein is CASSPQRGGTDTQYF. Here the CDR3 DNA reads TGTGCCAGCAGCCCCCAGCGGGGGGGCACAGATACGCAGTATTTT.

This clonotype was counted at least ten times. The chain has TRBV7-8 and TRBJ2-1, with 9 bases that match TRBD2. The CDR3 contains 15 residues. J was trimmed by 10 bases and V by 7 bases; bases with no gene match: 14. The germline gives CDR1 SGHVS, CDR2 FQNEAQ. CDR3 nucleotides: TGTGCCAGCAATCTCCTCAATAGCGGGAGCCGCGAGCAGTTCTTC. As protein: CASNLLNSGSREQFF.

This chain connects TRBV20-1 to TRBJ2-7; TRBD1 might be the D (5 bases). Trimming removed 3 bases at V and 2 bases at J, with 11 bases between. The CDR3 covers 13 residues. Germline V CDR1 and CDR2: DFQATT, SNEGSKA (reference sequence). CDR3 sequence: CSARSKQAYEQYF. CDR3 DNA sequence: TGCAGTGCTAGGTCGAAACAGGCCTACGAGCAGTACTTC.

This clonotype was detected only a few times. The chain combines TRBV20-1 with TRBJ2-7; D may correspond to TRBD1 or TRBD2 (5 bases each). The CDR3 is 16 residues long. The germline V and J ends were trimmed by 1 base and 0 bases, with 16 bases remaining between them. Germline assignment: CDR1 DFQATT and CDR2 SNEGSKA (reference sequence). CDR3 nucleotide sequence: TGCAGTGCTAGAGCTTTGGAGGCGAGGGGCTCCTACGAGCAGTACTTC. Its protein is CSARALEARGSYEQYF.

This chain uses TRBV20-1 with TRBJ2-3; D gene uncertain. V was trimmed by 4 bases and J by 3 bases, leaving 8 bases between them. This CDR3 region has 12 residues. Germline V gene data show CDR1 as DFQATT and CDR2 as SNEGSKA (reference sequence). CDR3 DNA sequence: TGCAGTGCTAACCCTCGAACAGATACGCAGTATTTT. Protein product: CSANPRTDTQYF.

This clonotype has more than one count but fewer than ten. The chain carries TRBV5-5 and TRBJ2-7; D gene ambiguous. Trimming pared 2 bases from V and 3 bases from J, leaving 12 bases between. CDR3 length: 14 amino acids. Germline V lookup: CDR1 SGHKS, CDR2 YYEKEE (reference sequence). CDR3 nucleotide sequence: TGTGCCAGCAGCTTCTCTGGGAACGACTACGAGCAGTACTTC. It translates to CASSFSGNDYEQYF. The whole variable domain, remainder taken from reference TRBV5-5 and TRBJ2-7, is DAGVTQSPTHLIKTRGQQVTLRCSPISGHKSVSWYQQVLGQGPQFIFQYYEKEERGRGNFPDRFSARQFPNYSSELNVNALLLGDSALYLCASSFSGNDYEQYFGPGTRLTVT.

This clonotype turned up a few times. This chain joins TRBV20-1 and TRBJ1-1; D gene ambiguous. Germline CDR1 reads DFQATT; CDR2 reads SNEGSKA (reference sequence). With 6 bases removed from V and 0 bases from J, the gap between germline ends came to 11 bases. This CDR3 spans 13 amino acids. CDR3 DNA sequence: TGCAGTGCCAATAAAGGGATGAACACTGAAGCTTTCTTT. Protein sequence: CSANKGMNTEAFF.

This clonotype came up a few times. V and J are TRBV7-9 and TRBJ2-7; D ambiguous. Germline values: CDR1 SEHNR, CDR2 FQNEAQ (reference sequence). The CDR3 runs to 14 residues. V was clipped by 5 bases and J by 1 base, with 12 bases between them. The CDR3 DNA sequence: TGTGCCAGCAGCCGCACGGACGGATCCTACGAGCAGTACTTC. As protein: CASSRTDGSYEQYF.

The genes are TRBV18 and TRBJ1-4; D is perhaps TRBD1 (6 bases). V shed 6 bases and J shed 7 bases, with 18 bases lying between them. This CDR3 is 15 amino acids long. In germline, CDR1 is KGHSH, CDR2 LQKENI. CDR3 DNA: TGTGCCAGCTCTTACCGGAAGGACAGCGGTGAAAAACTGTTTTTT. It specifies CASSYRKDSGEKLFF.

This sequence joins TRBV9 and TRBJ2-1; the D is unclear. Trimming pared 0 bases from V and 0 bases from J, leaving 7 bases between. This CDR3 contains 15 residues. The germline V gene has CDR1 SGDLS and CDR2 YYNGEE. For the CDR3, the DNA is TGTGCCAGCAGCGTAGCTGCAAGCTCCTACAATGAGCAGTTCTTC. This sequence encodes CASSVAASSYNEQFF.